The 21 T cell receptor beta chains below were found in one sample sequenced in a study of blood T cells in healthy people across ages. For the second PCR, which ran for roughly 7 to 11 cycles, a sample-barcoded 5' primer and a J-beta primer mix were used. In TCRdb, the 5' RACE reads were re-called with MiXCR into one record per CDR3 protein. The profile covers fewer than 800,000 distinct CDR3 sequences, with over 45% appearing a single time and about a third taken by the ten largest. The sequencing sample was made of blood. These receptors all come from a woman aged 60-75 years in good health.

In its sample, this clonotype was seen a few times. This chain uses TRBV5-1 with TRBJ2-1, with 9 bases that match TRBD2. V gave up 5 bases and J gave up 4 bases; unmatched junction bases: 4. The CDR3 sequence is 14 residues long. The germline V gene has CDR1 SGHRS and CDR2 YFSETQ. CDR3 coding DNA: TGCGCCAGCAGTGGCGGGGGGGAGTACAATGAGCAGTTCTTC. Its translation: CASSGGGEYNEQFF.

CDR3 coding DNA: TGCAGTGCTATACGAGCGGGAGGGCCAAGTGTTGGGAATGAGCAGTTCTTC. Translating gives CSAIRAGGPSVGNEQFF. The rearrangement joins TRBV20-1 to TRBJ2-1; 10 bases agree with TRBD2. This CDR3 has 17 amino acids. V shed 4 bases, J shed 7 bases, and the junction held 16 bases outside the gene matches. Germline assignment: CDR1 DFQATT and CDR2 SNEGSKA (reference sequence).

A word on this clonotype: Mismatch with germline at one junction end may stem from a read error. This chain joins TRBV4-1 and TRBJ1-1, with a weak D call TRBD1 (5 bases). Germline-derived CDR1 and CDR2 are MGHRA and YSYEKL. CDR3 size: 16 residues. CDR3 loop: CANSQDTGNLHTEAFF. CDR3 DNA sequence: TGCGCCAACAGCCAAGACACAGGAAATTTACACACTGAAGCTTTCTTT.

V and J are TRBV5-1 and TRBJ2-3; D may be TRBD2 (6 bases). This CDR3 has 14 amino acids. Trimming pared 3 bases from V and 5 bases from J, leaving 13 bases between. Germline CDR1 reads SGHRS; CDR2 reads YFSETQ. CDR3 protein: CASSSSGTGDTQYF. The CDR3 bases are TGCGCCAGCAGCTCATCCGGGACTGGAGATACGCAGTATTTT.

V gene TRBV7-3 combines with J gene TRBJ2-4; the match to TRBD2 covers 11 bases. Near its end, the DNA agrees better with TRBJ2-5, so the J call may be wrong. Germline V gene lookup returns CDR1 SGHTA and CDR2 FQGTGA. The CDR3 loop spans 15 amino acids. CDR3 sequence: CASSFQLAGAETQYF. The CDR3 region has the DNA TGTGCCAGCAGCTTCCAACTAGCGGGAGCTGAGACCCAGTACTTC.

This clonotype has a count of ten or more. The genes are TRBV24-1 and TRBJ1-2; 10 nucleotides align to TRBD1. The V segment lost 5 bases and the J segment 7 bases; nucleotides outside the gene matches: 6. Germline V gene lookup returns CDR1 KGHDR and CDR2 SFDVKD. This CDR3 has 14 residues. CDR3 nucleotides: TGTGCCACCAGTGGACAGGGGGCAAACGGTGGCTACACCTTC. It is translated as CATSGQGANGGYTF.

The chain combines TRBV20-1 with TRBJ2-2; 7 nucleotides line up with TRBD2. The CDR3 is 15 residues long. Trimming took 1 base from V and 2 from J; bases not matched to a gene: 4. Per germline, CDR1 DFQATT and CDR2 SNEGSKA (reference sequence). The CDR3 nucleotides read TGCAGTGCTAGAGTGGCGGGACTAAACACCGGGGAGCTGTTTTTT. Amino acids: CSARVAGLNTGELFF.

V is TRBV30 and J is TRBJ1-3; no clear D gene. Germline-derived CDR1 and CDR2 are GTSNPN and SVGIG (reference sequence). The CDR3 has 14 amino acids. The CDR3 is CAIQLVRAGNTIYF. The CDR3 DNA sequence: TGTGCGATCCAACTGGTTAGAGCTGGAAACACCATATATTTT.

This clonotype was observed a handful of times. V is TRBV6-1 and J is TRBJ2-7; 9 bases map to TRBD2. CDR3 length: 16 residues. Germline lookup yields CDR1 MNHNS and CDR2 SASEGT. Germline trimming cut 0 bases from V and 2 bases from J; bases unmatched to any gene: 5. DNA for the CDR3: TGTGCCAGCAGTGAAGCGCATGGCGGGGGGGCCTACGAGCAGTACTTC. Translated: CASSEAHGGGAYEQYF.

The chain couples TRBV7-9 to TRBJ2-4; no firm D call. CDR1 is SEHNR and CDR2 is FQNEAQ in the germline V gene (reference sequence). V lost 5 bases, J lost 2 bases, and 19 bases lay in between. This CDR3 comprises 17 residues. In nucleotides, the CDR3 is TGTGCCAGCAGCGAGGCTGGCCCTTGGATCACCAAAAACATTCAGTACTTC. This encodes CASSEAGPWITKNIQYF. Variable domain in full (rest from reference TRBV7-9 and TRBJ2-4): DTGVSQNPRHKITKRGQNVTFRCDPISEHNRLYWYRQTLGQGPEFLTYFQNEAQLEKSRLLSDRFSAERPKGSFSTLEIQRTEQGDSAMYLCASSEAGPWITKNIQYFGAGTRLSVL.

This clonotype was counted many times. The chain is built from TRBV4-3 and TRBJ2-7; TRBD2 aligns across 9 bases. The trim removed 5 bases at V and 4 bases at J, leaving 9 bases unmatched. Per the germline V gene, CDR1 is LGHNA and CDR2 is YSLEER. The CDR3 totals 15 residues. The CDR3 reads CASSWASSGTYEQYF. In DNA form, the CDR3 reads TGCGCCAGCAGCTGGGCGTCTAGCGGGACGTACGAGCAGTACTTC.

The chain is built from TRBV4-2 and TRBJ2-1; 11 bases are a match to TRBD2. The CDR3 loop spans 18 amino acids. Per the germline V gene, CDR1 is LGHNA and CDR2 is YNFKEQ. Losses at the gene ends were 1 base for V and 5 bases for J; bases not matched to a gene: 10. The CDR3 loop reads CASSQVGLAGGIDNEQFF. CDR3 sequence (DNA): TGTGCCAGCAGCCAAGTCGGCCTAGCGGGAGGAATCGACAATGAGCAGTTCTTC.

This chain's CDR3 is CASKGYGRSYEQYF. Written as DNA, the CDR3 is TGTGCCAGCAAAGGCTACGGTCGTTCCTACGAGCAGTACTTC. This chain links TRBV6-2 or TRBV6-3 with TRBJ2-7; D remains unclear. Germline V gene sequence: CDR1 MNHEY, CDR2 SVGEGT. The V end lost 7 bases, the J end lost 1 base, and 14 bases lay between the germline ends. The CDR3 has 14 amino acids.

This chain links TRBV20-1 with TRBJ2-3; 7 nucleotides line up with TRBD2. Germline V lookup: CDR1 DFQATT, CDR2 SNEGSKA (reference sequence). The CDR3 extends over 15 amino acids. The V and J ends lost 7 bases and 6 bases, in that order; junction bases with no gene match: 16. The CDR3 DNA is TGCAGTGTCTTGTCGGGGCTAGCGGTCCGGGATACGCAGTATTTT. Translating it yields CSVLSGLAVRDTQYF.

The chain couples TRBV7-9 to TRBJ2-7; D ambiguous. V was trimmed by 1 base and J by 0 bases, leaving 7 bases between them. This CDR3 has 14 residues. Germline V CDR1 and CDR2: SEHNR, FQNEAQ (reference sequence). Written as DNA, the CDR3 is TGTGCCAGCAGCTTAGTTCGGGTCTCCTACGAGCAGTACTTC. Amino acids: CASSLVRVSYEQYF.

This clonotype was found a few times. The V gene is TRBV29-1, the J gene TRBJ2-5; 7 bases map to TRBD2. V lost 4 bases and J lost 2; bases outside the gene matches: 13. Germline V lookup: CDR1 SQVTM, CDR2 ANQGSEA. This CDR3 comprises 16 residues. The CDR3 DNA reads as TGCAGCGTTGGAATTCTCCTAGCGGCACCACAAGAGACCCAGTACTTC. It specifies CSVGILLAAPQETQYF.

In its sample, this clonotype was seen once. The chain employs TRBV7-2 and TRBJ2-2; possible D gene TRBD2, 5 bases. Trimming removed 5 bases at V and 6 bases at J, with 10 bases between. CDR1 is SGHTA and CDR2 is FQGNSA in the germline V gene. CDR3 length equals 13 residues. CDR3 DNA: TGTGCCAGCAGCGGGTATAGCGCCGGGGAGCTGTTTTTT. It translates to CASSGYSAGELFF.

This clonotype was seen only a few times. The rearrangement links TRBV7-6 to TRBJ1-4, with no clear D. The ends were cut back, 0 bases at V and 5 bases at J, with 10 bases in the middle. The CDR3 length is 15 residues. Germline CDR1 and CDR2: SGHVS and FNYEAQ. The CDR3 region has the DNA TGTGCCAGCAGCTTAGCAAGCAGGCTAAATGAAAAACTGTTTTTT. Its protein product is CASSLASRLNEKLFF. Combining the CDR3 with reference TRBV7-6 and TRBJ1-4 gives the whole variable domain GAGVSQSPRYKVTKRGQDVALRCDPISGHVSLYWYRQALGQGPEFLTYFNYEAQQDKSGLPNDRFSAERPEGSISTLTIQRTEQRDSAMYRCASSLASRLNEKLFFGSGTQLSVL.

V is TRBV5-1 and J is TRBJ2-3; perhaps TRBD1 as D (6 bases). CDR1 and CDR2 (germline): SGHRS, YFSETQ. CDR3 length equals 18 residues. V was trimmed by 4 bases and J by 0 bases, leaving 21 bases between them. The CDR3 region is CASSATGYTRLSTDTQYF. The CDR3 DNA sequence: TGCGCCAGCAGCGCCACAGGGTATACGAGACTTAGCACAGATACGCAGTATTTT.

The chain carries TRBV7-2 and TRBJ2-7; 9 positions match TRBD2. The CDR3 length is 14 residues. V was clipped by 1 base and J by 7 bases; unmatched bases: 5. Germline loops: CDR1 SGHTA, CDR2 FQGNSA. CDR3 sequence reads: CASSLGGTSTEQYF. The CDR3 nucleotides read TGTGCCAGCAGCTTAGGGGGGACTAGCACTGAGCAGTACTTC.

This chain connects TRBV12-3 or TRBV12-4 to TRBJ2-1; the D is unclear. The CDR3 spans 17 residues. The V and J ends lost 7 bases and 6 bases respectively, with 25 bases between them. The CDR3 reads CASNLLQSARSGNEQFF. The CDR3 DNA follows: TGTGCCAGCAACCTCCTGCAGTCGGCTAGATCGGGCAATGAGCAGTTCTTC.